This T cell receptor (beta chain) was captured in a study of monozygotic twins with inflammatory bowel disease. TCRdb re-called the 5' RACE reads; one entry per CDR3 protein, DNA not given. The table lists around 450,000 distinct CDR3 sequences. CDR1 and CDR2 (germline): SEHNR, FQNEAQ (reference sequence). The CDR3 contains 16 residues. The sequenced sample was blood. The rearrangement links TRBV7-9 to TRBJ2-3; TCRdb indicates TRBD1, and absent DNA this call remains unverified. The sequence derives from a human donor with ulcerative colitis or Crohn's disease, or a healthy co-twin of an affected twin (not recorded which). The CDR3 spells CASSLFIGGPADTQYF.